A single sample is the source of the 25 T cell receptor beta chains below, sequenced in a study of cytomegalovirus exposure and HLA in healthy donors. Both 60 Vbeta primers and 13 Jbeta primers went into the PCR. TCRdb keeps only in-frame clones here, not all; method: immunoSEQ multiplex PCR. Among 200,000 to 300,000 clones listed, roughly 85% were seen once. The source material was PBMCs. The receptors originated from a girl between 2 and 10 years old in good health and CMV-seronegative.

The J gene is TRBJ1-2, the V gene TRBV27; the match to TRBD1 covers 7 bases. V lost 6 bases, J lost 7 bases, and 8 bases stayed unmatched. The CDR3 runs 13 residues. Germline CDR1 reads MNHEY; CDR2 reads SMNVEV (reference sequence). CDR3 DNA: TGTGCCAGCAGAGGGGGCGCGAGGATTGGCTACACCTTC. Encoded protein: CASRGGARIGYTF.

V gene TRBV6-1 combines with J gene TRBJ2-5; a weak D match, TRBD2 (6 bases). Germline V gives CDR1 MNHNS, CDR2 SASEGT. Trimming cost V 3 bases and J 11 bases, with 10 bases left between them. This CDR3 has 11 residues. CDR3 sequence (DNA): TGTGCCAGCAGTGATTTCCGGGAGCAGTACTTC. This sequence encodes CASSDFREQYF.

The chain carries TRBV6-5 and TRBJ1-2, with D perhaps matching TRBD1 (6 bases). This CDR3 spans 12 amino acids. V was clipped by 8 bases and J by 4 bases, with 11 bases between them. Germline V gives CDR1 MNHEY, CDR2 SVGAGI. This CDR3 reads CASGGQFYGYTF. The CDR3 coding sequence is TGTGCCAGCGGAGGACAGTTCTATGGCTACACCTTC.

The rearrangement joins TRBV4-1 to TRBJ2-3, with D unclear. This CDR3 has 14 residues. V shed 1 base and J shed 3 bases, with 8 bases lying between them. The germline V gene encodes CDR1 MGHRA and CDR2 YSYEKL. The CDR3 protein is CASSQAQETDTQYF. The CDR3 nucleotides read TGCGCCAGCAGCCAAGCGCAGGAAACAGATACGCAGTATTTT.

The chain combines TRBV11-1 with TRBJ1-1; 10 bases map to TRBD1. V lost 5 bases and J lost 5; bases outside the gene matches: 8. The CDR3 is made up of 15 amino acids. From germline, CDR1 is SGHAT and CDR2 FQDESV (reference sequence). The CDR3 sequence is CASSRDRGRGTEAFF. The CDR3 DNA is TGTGCCAGCAGCCGAGACAGGGGGCGAGGGACTGAAGCTTTCTTT.

The sample holds a few counts of this clone. This chain uses TRBV30 with TRBJ1-1; possibly TRBD1 for D (5 bases). The CDR3 sequence is 11 residues long. V shed 3 bases and J shed 5 bases, with 7 bases lying between them. Looked up from germline, CDR1 is GTSNPN and CDR2 is SVGIG (reference sequence). The CDR3 DNA reads TGTGCCTGGAGGGGGGGAACTGAAGCTTTCTTT. Its translation is CAWRGGTEAFF.

This clone was picked up one time. This rearrangement joins TRBV5-4 to TRBJ2-3, with D tentatively TRBD1 (7 bases). V lost 3 bases and J lost 2, with 13 bases in between. This CDR3 comprises 15 residues. Germline V gene sequence: CDR1 SGHNT, CDR2 YYREEE (reference sequence). CDR3 protein: CASSSPRGDTDTQYF. CDR3 bases: TGTGCCAGCAGCTCACCCAGGGGGGACACAGATACGCAGTATTTT. Variable domain in full (rest from reference TRBV5-4 and TRBJ2-3): ETGVTQSPTHLIKTRGQQVTLRCSSQSGHNTVSWYQQALGQGPQFIFQYYREEENGRGNFPPRFSGLQFPNYSSELNVNALELDDSALYLCASSSPRGDTDTQYFGPGTRLTVL.

This clone was counted between two and nine times. The chain has TRBV30 and TRBJ1-1, with D hard to call. Germline CDR1 and CDR2: GTSNPN and SVGIG (reference sequence). The CDR3 length is 14 residues. V was pared by 2 bases and J by 5 bases, with 15 bases between. The CDR3 DNA is TGTGCCTGGAGTCCCTTACTAGATTCTACTGAAGCTTTCTTT. Translating gives CAWSPLLDSTEAFF.

V is TRBV4-1 and J is TRBJ2-5; 10 bases are a match to TRBD1. The DNA end is a closer match to TRBJ2-7, so the J assignment may be wrong. The CDR3 covers 14 residues. CDR1 and CDR2 (germline): MGHRA, YSYEKL. The CDR3 DNA sequence: TGCGCCAGCAGCCGGACAGGGGGTCCCTACGAGCAGTACTTC. It codes for CASSRTGGPYEQYF.

V gene TRBV6-5 combines with J gene TRBJ2-5, with D uncertain. The V end lost 6 bases, the J end lost 3 bases, and 14 bases lay between the germline ends. CDR3 length equals 14 residues. Germline V gene lookup returns CDR1 MNHEY and CDR2 SVGAGI. CDR3 DNA: TGTGCCAGCAGCAACTATGGCGGTAAAGAGACCCAGTACTTC. The encoded protein is CASSNYGGKETQYF.

J is TRBJ2-1 and V is TRBV28, with 9 bases that match TRBD2. V dropped 3 bases and J dropped 6; count of bases not matched to a gene: 9. CDR1 and CDR2 (germline): MDHEN, SYDVKM. The CDR3 is 16 residues long. The CDR3, as DNA: TGTGCCAGCAGTTTGGGTGGGGTAGCGGGGGTCAATGAGCAGTTCTTC. The encoded protein is CASSLGGVAGVNEQFF.

The genes are TRBV7-9 and TRBJ1-2; tentative D call: TRBD1 (6 bases). The V and J ends lost 2 bases and 3 bases respectively, with 7 bases between them. This CDR3 is built from 13 residues. Germline CDR1 SEHNR, CDR2 FQNEAQ (reference sequence). The CDR3 sequence: CASSLRTDYGYTF. In DNA, the CDR3 is TGTGCCAGCAGCTTAAGGACAGACTATGGCTACACCTTC.

This chain uses TRBV4-1 with TRBJ2-1; D perhaps matches TRBD2 (5 bases). Germline loops: CDR1 MGHRA, CDR2 YSYEKL. There are 16 residues in the CDR3. The ends were cut back, 4 bases at V and 3 bases at J, with 16 bases in the middle. CDR3 coding DNA: TGCGCCAGCAGCCGCGCTACTAGTGCCAGCTACAATGAGCAGTTCTTC. It translates to CASSRATSASYNEQFF.

The chain links TRBV4-2 to TRBJ1-6; 7 bases agree with TRBD1. V gave up 1 base and J gave up 11 bases; unmatched junction bases: 8. The CDR3 extends over 15 amino acids. CDR1 and CDR2 from the germline V gene are LGHNA and YNFKEQ. For the CDR3, the DNA is TGTGCCAGCAGCCAAGCGGGACAAGGGACAGCACCCCTCCACTTT. Residues: CASSQAGQGTAPLHF.

The V gene is TRBV5-1, the J gene TRBJ2-4, with D uncertain. Per germline, CDR1 SGHRS and CDR2 YFSETQ. With 4 bases removed from V and 4 bases from J, the gap between germline ends came to 6 bases. The CDR3 totals 12 residues. CDR3 residues: CASSDGKNIQYF. The CDR3 DNA reads as TGCGCCAGCAGCGACGGGAAAAACATTCAGTACTTC.

The chain combines TRBV10-1 with TRBJ1-5, with 8 bases aligning to TRBD1. Germline CDR1 WNHNN, CDR2 SYGVQD (reference sequence). J lost 3 bases, V lost 5 bases, and 9 bases had no gene match. The CDR3 totals 16 residues. The CDR3 DNA is TGCGCCAGCAGTAACCCGGACAGGGCCGACAATCAGCCCCAGCATTTT. This gives the protein CASSNPDRADNQPQHF.

The rearrangement joins TRBV5-4 to TRBJ1-2; TRBD1 aligns across 9 bases. With V trimmed by 4 bases and J by 7 bases, 2 bases remained unmatched. CDR3 length: 12 amino acids. Looked up from germline, CDR1 is SGHNT and CDR2 is YYREEE (reference sequence). The CDR3 spells CASSPDRGGYTF. CDR3 in DNA: TGTGCCAGCAGCCCGGACAGGGGTGGCTACACCTTC.

In its sample, this clone was seen once. CDR3 protein: CSCGQGGGYTF. DNA of the CDR3: TGCAGTTGCGGACAGGGAGGAGGCTACACCTTC. The chain is built from TRBV20-1 and TRBJ1-2; 8 bases are shared with TRBD1. Germline CDR1 reads DFQATT; CDR2 reads SNEGSKA (reference sequence). Trimming at V came to 8 bases and at J to 8 bases, leaving 7 bases not matched to a gene. CDR3 length: 11 amino acids.

The chain recombines TRBV14 with TRBJ1-2; 7 bases map to TRBD1. The germline V gene has CDR1 SGHDN and CDR2 FVKESK. The ends lost 4 bases at V and 3 bases at J; junction bases unmatched: 2. The CDR3 spans 13 residues. The CDR3 coding sequence is TGTGCCAGCAGCCCCAGGGGGGACTATGGCTACACCTTC. Protein sequence: CASSPRGDYGYTF.

This clone was seen a single time. The chain is built from TRBV2 and TRBJ2-3; 8 bases map to TRBD2. The ends lost 8 bases at V and 5 bases at J; junction bases unmatched: 9. Per the germline V gene, CDR1 is SNHLY and CDR2 is FYNNEI. CDR3 size: 14 residues. The CDR3 sequence is CASGGGLERDTQYF. In DNA, the CDR3 is TGTGCCAGCGGGGGGGGACTAGAAAGAGATACGCAGTATTTT.

The V call is TRBV9, the J call TRBJ1-4; D is undetermined. The length of the CDR3 is 16 residues. Germline CDR1 is SGDLS and CDR2 is YYNGEE. The V end was cut by 3 bases, the J end by 7 bases, with 19 bases between. The CDR3 DNA reads TGTGCCAGCAGCGCGGAGGCCGGAGCCCTGAGTGAAAAACTGTTTTTT. Protein product: CASSAEAGALSEKLFF.

The rearrangement links TRBV5-4 to TRBJ2-7; TRBD1 might be the D (6 bases). The V and J ends lost 0 bases and 7 bases respectively, with 11 bases between them. Germline loops: CDR1 SGHNT, CDR2 YYREEE (reference sequence). CDR3 length: 13 amino acids. Here the CDR3 reads CASSLAKRGEQYF. The DNA for the CDR3 is TGTGCCAGCAGCTTGGCCAAAAGGGGGGAGCAGTACTTC.

The chain employs TRBV6-1 and TRBJ1-5; D gene unclear. Germline V gene lookup returns CDR1 MNHNS and CDR2 SASEGT. V shed 1 base and J shed 3 bases, with 10 bases lying between them. The CDR3 totals 15 residues. CDR3: CASSEVNSFNQPQHF. The CDR3, as DNA: TGTGCCAGCAGTGAAGTGAACAGCTTCAATCAGCCCCAGCATTTT.

This chain connects TRBV9 to TRBJ2-7; 8 bases agree with TRBD2. With V trimmed by 3 bases and J by 3 bases, 5 bases remained unmatched. CDR1 SGDLS and CDR2 YYNGEE come from the germline V gene. CDR3 length: 14 amino acids. The CDR3 coding sequence is TGTGCCAGCAGCGCTACTAGCGGAGGCTACGAGCAGTACTTC. Protein sequence: CASSATSGGYEQYF.

The genes are TRBV11-3 and TRBJ2-5; a weak D match, TRBD1 (5 bases). The J call is uncertain, as TRBJ2-7 better fits the DNA end. The CDR3 is 14 amino acids. The germline CDR1 and CDR2 sequences are SGHNT and YENEEA. The CDR3 nucleotides read TGTGCCAGCAGCTTATTTGGGCAGGGCTACGAGCAGTACTTC. It specifies CASSLFGQGYEQYF.